Given below is one TCR beta chain in context. In the authors' workflow: Estimation of nucleated cell counts was performed using reference gene primer amplification. Clones were read by immunoSEQ multiplex PCR, and TCRdb kept only the in-frame ones, dropping some. The D gene and trimming were derived from the DNA, and the V and J assignments and clone size from that table. Of 250,000 to 350,000 clones in the sample, roughly 90% were seen once. The data belong to a study of blood T cell repertoires in COVID-19. Across the whole study: Samples came from the United States, Italy and Spain, spanning acute and convalescent COVID-19. PBMCs, B-cell-depleted T cells, or T cells provided the cDNA or gDNA that made up the material.

V lost 0 bases, J lost 4 bases, and 16 bases lay in between. CDR1 and CDR2 (germline): MNHEY, SVGEGT. The CDR3 consists of 16 residues. The rearrangement links TRBV6-2 or TRBV6-3 to TRBJ2-7; D perhaps matches TRBD1 (6 bases). The source of this sequence is a woman aged 45-65 years with active or convalescent COVID-19. The sequenced sample was peripheral blood. For the CDR3, the DNA is TGTGCCAGCAGTTACTCGAACACAGGGAAGCCGTACGAGCAGTACTTC. Amino acids: CASSYSNTGKPYEQYF.